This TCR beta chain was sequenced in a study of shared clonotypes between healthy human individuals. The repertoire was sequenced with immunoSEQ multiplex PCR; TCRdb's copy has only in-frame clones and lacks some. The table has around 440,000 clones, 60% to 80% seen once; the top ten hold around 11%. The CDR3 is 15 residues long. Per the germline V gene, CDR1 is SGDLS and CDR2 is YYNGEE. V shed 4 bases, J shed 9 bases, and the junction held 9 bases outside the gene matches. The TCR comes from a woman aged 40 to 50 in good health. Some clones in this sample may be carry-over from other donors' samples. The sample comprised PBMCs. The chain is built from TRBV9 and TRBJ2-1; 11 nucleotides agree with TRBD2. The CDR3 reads CASSPRLAGPSEQFF. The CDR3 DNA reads TGTGCCAGCAGCCCCCGACTAGCGGGACCGAGTGAGCAGTTCTTC.